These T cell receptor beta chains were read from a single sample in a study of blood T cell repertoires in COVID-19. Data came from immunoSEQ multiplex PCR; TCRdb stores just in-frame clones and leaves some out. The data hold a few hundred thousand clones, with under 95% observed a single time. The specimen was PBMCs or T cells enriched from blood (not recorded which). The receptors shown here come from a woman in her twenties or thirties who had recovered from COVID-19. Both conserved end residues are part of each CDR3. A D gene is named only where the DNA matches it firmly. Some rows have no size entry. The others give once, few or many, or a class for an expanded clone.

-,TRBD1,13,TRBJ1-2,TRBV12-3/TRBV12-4,CASTLRDRKGYTF,TGTGCCAGCACCCTCCGGGACAGAAAGGGCTACACCTTC
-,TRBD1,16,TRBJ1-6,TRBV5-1,CASSRRPGQGNSPLHF,TGCGCCAGCAGCAGACGCCCGGGACAGGGAAACTCACCCCTCCACTTT
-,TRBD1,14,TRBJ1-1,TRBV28,CASGQGIGWTEAFF,TGTGCCAGCGGACAGGGAATAGGTTGGACTGAAGCTTTCTTT
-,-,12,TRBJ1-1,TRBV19,CASLSRYPEAFF,TGTGCCAGCCTAAGCAGGTACCCTGAAGCTTTCTTT
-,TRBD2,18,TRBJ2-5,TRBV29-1,CSGGLIGLAGLVQETQYF,TGCAGCGGTGGGCTCATTGGACTAGCGGGACTGGTACAAGAGACCCAGTACTTC
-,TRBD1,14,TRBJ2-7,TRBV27,CASNWTGLFDEQYF,TGTGCCAGCAATTGGACAGGTTTGTTCGACGAGCAGTACTTC
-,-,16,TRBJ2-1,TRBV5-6,CASRHTRASRGNEQFF,TGTGCCAGCAGACACACTAGGGCGTCCAGGGGTAATGAGCAGTTCTTC
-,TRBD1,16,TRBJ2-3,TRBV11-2,CASSFNTGGETDTQYF,TGTGCCAGCAGCTTCAATACAGGGGGTGAAACAGATACGCAGTATTTT
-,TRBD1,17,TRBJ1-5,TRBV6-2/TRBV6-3,CASSREGQGFSNQPQHF,TGTGCCAGCAGCAGAGAGGGACAGGGTTTCTCCAATCAGCCCCAGCATTTT
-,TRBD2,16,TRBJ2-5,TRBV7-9,CASSRPVGLAEETQYF,TGTGCCAGCAGCAGACCCGTGGGACTAGCGGAAGAGACCCAGTACTTC
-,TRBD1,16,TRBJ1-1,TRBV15,CATSRGQGARATEAFF,TGTGCCACCAGCAGAGGGCAGGGGGCTCGAGCGACTGAAGCTTTCTTT
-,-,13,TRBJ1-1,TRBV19,CASSRGRNTEAFF,TGTGCCAGTAGTAGAGGGAGGAACACTGAAGCTTTCTTT
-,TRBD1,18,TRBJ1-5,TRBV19,CASSPRQGSGEYGQPQHF,TGTGCCAGTAGTCCACGACAGGGATCAGGCGAGTATGGTCAGCCCCAGCATTTT
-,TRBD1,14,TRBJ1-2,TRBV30,CAWSVPPGGYGYTF,TGTGCCTGGAGTGTCCCCCCAGGGGGCTATGGCTACACCTTC
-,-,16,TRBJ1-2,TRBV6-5,CASSSLSRGADYGYTF,TGTGCCAGCAGTTCCCTATCCAGGGGCGCGGACTATGGCTACACCTTC
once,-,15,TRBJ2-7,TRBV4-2,CASSQGGDSSYEQYF,TGTGCCAGCAGCCAAGGGGGAGATAGCTCCTACGAGCAGTACTTC
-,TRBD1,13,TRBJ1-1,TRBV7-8,CASSLAGQVEAFF,TGTGCCAGCAGCCTCGCCGGACAGGTTGAAGCTTTCTTT
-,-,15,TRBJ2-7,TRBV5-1,CASSLAGDSSYEQYF,TGCGCCAGCAGCTTGGCCGGTGACAGCTCCTACGAGCAGTACTTC
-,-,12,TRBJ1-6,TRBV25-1,CASSARGSPLHF,TGTGCCAGCAGTGCCAGGGGTTCACCCCTCCACTTT
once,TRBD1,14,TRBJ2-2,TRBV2,CASRGTGFPGELFF,TGTGCCAGCAGGGGGACAGGGTTTCCCGGGGAGCTGTTTTTT
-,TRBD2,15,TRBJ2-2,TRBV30,CAFRRLALDGGELFF,TGTGCATTCCGAAGACTAGCTCTTGATGGCGGGGAGCTGTTTTTT
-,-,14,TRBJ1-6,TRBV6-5,CASSYGQGKSPLHF,TGTGCCAGCAGTTATGGGCAGGGAAAATCACCCCTCCACTTT
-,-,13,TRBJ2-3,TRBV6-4,CASGGSGTDTQYF,TGTGCCAGCGGGGGGTCCGGGACAGATACGCAGTATTTT
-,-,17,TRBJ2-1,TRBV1,CTSSQDQGLAGKDEQFF,TGCACCAGCAGCCAAGATCAGGGACTAGCGGGGAAGGATGAGCAGTTCTTC
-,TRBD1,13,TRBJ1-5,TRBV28,CASSSRGYQPQHF,TGTGCCAGCAGTAGCAGGGGGTACCAGCCCCAGCATTTT
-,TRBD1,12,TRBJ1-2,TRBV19,CASRGGSDGYTF,TGTGCCAGTAGAGGGGGCTCTGATGGCTACACCTTC
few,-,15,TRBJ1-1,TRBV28,CASSLISGRNTEAFF,TGTGCCAGCAGTCTGATTTCGGGGAGGAACACTGAAGCTTTCTTT
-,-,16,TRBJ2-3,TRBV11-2,CASSYLGGAGSDTQYF,TGTGCCAGCAGCTATTTAGGGGGAGCTGGATCAGATACGCAGTATTTT
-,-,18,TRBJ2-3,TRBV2,CASSEESGQGIITDTQYF,TGTGCCAGCAGTGAAGAATCGGGTCAGGGAATTATAACAGATACGCAGTATTTT
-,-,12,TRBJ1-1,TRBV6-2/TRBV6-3,CASSYSVTEAFF,TGTGCCAGCAGTTACAGCGTCACTGAAGCTTTCTTT
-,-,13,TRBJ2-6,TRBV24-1,CATSRAGANVLTF,TGTGCCACCTCCAGGGCTGGGGCCAACGTCCTGACTTTC
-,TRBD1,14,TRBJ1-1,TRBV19,CASRRTGGESAAFF,TGTGCCAGTAGGCGGACAGGGGGCGAAAGCGCAGCTTTCTTT
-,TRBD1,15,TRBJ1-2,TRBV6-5,CASRLATGGFYGYTF,TGTGCCAGCAGACTCGCGACAGGGGGCTTCTATGGCTACACCTTC
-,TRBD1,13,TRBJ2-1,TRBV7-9,CASSAGTDNEQFF,TGTGCCAGCAGCGCTGGGACAGACAATGAGCAGTTCTTC
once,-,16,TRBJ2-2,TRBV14,CASSQTGAGVTGELFF,TGTGCCAGCAGTCAAACGGGCGCCGGGGTCACCGGGGAGCTGTTTTTT
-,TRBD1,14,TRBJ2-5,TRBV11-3,CASTPGTAKETQYF,TGTGCCAGCACCCCTGGGACAGCGAAAGAGACCCAGTACTTC
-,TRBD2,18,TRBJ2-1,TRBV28,CASVGASGSSISYNEQFF,TGTGCCAGCGTGGGAGCTAGCGGATCTTCTATCTCCTACAATGAGCAGTTCTTC
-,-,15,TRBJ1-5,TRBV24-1,CATSDAGTPHQPQHF,TGTGCCACCAGTGACGCCGGGACACCACATCAGCCCCAGCATTTT
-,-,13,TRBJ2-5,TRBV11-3,CASSLGLLETQYF,TGTGCCAGCAGCTTAGGACTTCTAGAGACCCAGTACTTC
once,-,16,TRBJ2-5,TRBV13,CASSLGLGLEDETQYF,TGTGCCAGCAGCTTAGGGTTGGGACTGGAGGATGAGACCCAGTACTTC
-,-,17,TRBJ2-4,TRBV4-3,CASSPRASLLAKNIQYF,TGCGCCAGCAGCCCCCGAGCTTCATTACTAGCCAAAAACATTCAGTACTTC